This entry lists 30 T cell receptor beta chains sequenced from one sample in a study of post-analysis software for immune sequencing data. Findings of the study overall: A few TRBV segments (TRBV5-6, TRBV5-1 and TRBV20-1 among them) occurred more frequently in patients than in controls.

TCR beta libraries were prepared from cDNA with unique molecular identifiers. TCRdb passed the PCR reads through MiXCR, listing each CDR3 protein once. The sample lists over 300,000 distinct CDR3 sequences; less than 40% were seen once. For these receptors, no antigen is known. The sequenced sample was blood. The receptors were gathered from a girl aged 10 to 17 with multiple sclerosis.

The chain is built from TRBV27 and TRBJ1-5; D remains unclear. The CDR3 extends over 16 amino acids. V was cut by 8 bases and J by 0 bases, with 17 bases left in between. CDR1 and CDR2 from the germline V gene are MNHEY and SMNVEV (reference sequence). This CDR3 is CASGSINSHSNQPQHF. The CDR3 DNA follows: TGTGCCAGCGGTTCAATTAACAGCCATAGCAATCAGCCCCAGCATTTT.

The chain combines TRBV7-2 with TRBJ2-2, with no clear D. Germline CDR1 and CDR2: SGHTA and FQGNSA. CDR3 length equals 14 residues. The germline V and J ends were trimmed by 5 bases and 3 bases, with 10 bases remaining between them. The CDR3, as DNA: TGTGCCAGCAGCACCCAAGTCCACACCGGGGAGCTGTTTTTT. Residues: CASSTQVHTGELFF.

This clonotype has just a few counts. The V call is TRBV12-3 or TRBV12-4, the J call TRBJ2-7; no reliable D call. V lost 0 bases and J lost 5, with 11 bases in between. The CDR3 is 14 amino acids. CDR3 nucleotide sequence: TGTGCCAGCAGTTTAGCGTGGGGAATCCACGAGCAGTACTTC. Protein: CASSLAWGIHEQYF.

This clonotype was seen a few times. The rearrangement links TRBV10-3 to TRBJ1-2; D is undetermined. The V gene's germline CDR1 is ENHRY and CDR2 SYGVKD. The V end lost 4 bases, the J end lost 3 bases, and 3 bases lay between the germline ends. The CDR3 covers 11 residues. CDR3 in amino acids: CAISGDYGYTF. CDR3 sequence (DNA): TGTGCCATCAGTGGTGACTATGGCTACACCTTC.

This clonotype was detected a few times. The CDR3 spells CASSSGTGGSGANVLTF. The CDR3 region has the DNA TGCGCCAGCAGCTCCGGGACAGGGGGGTCTGGGGCCAACGTCCTGACTTTC. The genes are TRBV5-1 and TRBJ2-6; 11 bases are a match to TRBD1. The ends lost 3 bases at V and 1 base at J; junction bases unmatched: 3. The length of the CDR3 is 17 residues. CDR1 is SGHRS and CDR2 is YFSETQ in the germline V gene.

J is TRBJ1-2 and V is TRBV7-9; 9 nucleotides agree with TRBD1. CDR3 length equals 15 residues. Germline CDR1 and CDR2: SEHNR and FQNEAQ (reference sequence). Trimming at V came to 5 bases and at J to 4 bases, leaving 8 bases not matched to a gene. This chain's CDR3 is CASSVTGGVPYGYTF. The CDR3 DNA sequence: TGTGCCAGCAGCGTAACAGGGGGCGTCCCCTATGGCTACACCTTC.

This clonotype has just a few counts. The chain carries TRBV15 and TRBJ1-2; D unresolved. The CDR3 runs 11 residues. Trimming removed 5 bases from V and 5 bases from J, with 6 bases in between. CDR1 is LNHNV and CDR2 is YYDKDF in the germline V gene (reference sequence). The CDR3, as DNA: TGTGCCACCAGCTGTTTATATGGCTACACCTTC. Its protein is CATSCLYGYTF.

Points on this clonotype: One end of the junction is discordant with germline, which a read error may explain. The chain is built from TRBV6-6 and TRBJ2-7; no reliable D call. CDR1 MNHNY and CDR2 SVGAGI come from the germline V gene (reference sequence). This CDR3 has 14 amino acids. In DNA, the CDR3 is TGTGCCAGCAGTGACTCAGGAGTCCCCTACGAGCAGTACTTC. This gives the protein CASSDSGVPYEQYF.

A few counts support this clonotype. J is TRBJ2-7 and V is TRBV10-3; D possibly corresponds to TRBD1 (6 bases). The germline gives CDR1 ENHRY, CDR2 SYGVKD. V was pared by 5 bases and J by 3 bases, with 14 bases between. The CDR3 contains 14 residues. The DNA of the CDR3 is TGTGCCATCAGTTCGGACAGCACTAACTACGAGCAGTACTTC. This gives the protein CAISSDSTNYEQYF.

The gene calls are TRBV7-3 and TRBJ2-5; D might be TRBD1 or TRBD2, each matching 5 bases. This CDR3 has 14 residues. V was cut by 5 bases and J by 5 bases, with 15 bases left in between. The germline V gene has CDR1 SGHTA and CDR2 FQGTGA. The CDR3 protein is CASSPWGSRETQYF. CDR3 bases: TGTGCCAGCAGCCCCTGGGGGTCGCGGGAGACCCAGTACTTC.

This clonotype was detected only a few times. The chain is built from TRBV6-1 and TRBJ1-1; maybe TRBD1 (6 bases). This CDR3 has 13 amino acids. Trimming removed 8 bases from V and 2 bases from J, with 12 bases in between. Germline-derived CDR1 and CDR2 are MNHNS and SASEGT. DNA for the CDR3: TGTGCCAGCGCCCTGGACAGAAACACTGAAGCTTTCTTT. Its protein product is CASALDRNTEAFF.

This clonotype turned up a few times. The chain links TRBV19 to TRBJ2-5, with D perhaps being TRBD1 or TRBD2 (5 bases each). V shed 6 bases and J shed 2 bases, with 10 bases lying between them. Germline loops: CDR1 LNHDA, CDR2 SQIVND (reference sequence). There are 13 residues in the CDR3. DNA of the CDR3: TGTGCCAGTAGCCCGGGACGGCAAGAGACCCAGTACTTC. Translation gives CASSPGRQETQYF. Filled out from reference TRBV19 and TRBJ2-5, the complete variable domain reads DGGITQSPKYLFRKEGQNVTLSCEQNLNHDAMYWYRQDPGQGLRLIYYSQIVNDFQKGDIAEGYSVSREKKESFPLTVTSAQKNPTAFYLCASSPGRQETQYFGPGTRLLVL.

This clonotype was counted a few times. The chain carries TRBV20-1 and TRBJ1-2, with D possibly TRBD1 on 6 matching bases. Trimming stripped 3 bases from V and 5 bases from J, with 13 bases between. There are 13 residues in the CDR3. CDR1 and CDR2 (germline): DFQATT, SNEGSKA (reference sequence). CDR3 residues: CSASWGAGYGYTF. The CDR3 bases are TGCAGTGCTAGTTGGGGGGCCGGGTATGGCTACACCTTC.

V is TRBV20-1 and J is TRBJ1-1; a weak D match, TRBD1 (5 bases). CDR1 and CDR2 from the germline V gene are DFQATT and SNEGSKA (reference sequence). Trimming shortened V by 6 bases and J by 5 bases, and 16 bases separated the two germline ends. The CDR3 totals 13 residues. The CDR3 is CSARWGEGTEAFF. DNA of the CDR3: TGCAGTGCCCGGTGGGGGGAAGGGACTGAAGCTTTCTTT.

A word on this clonotype: An end of the junction differs from the germline gene, which may be a read error. This chain links TRBV28 with TRBJ2-1; 9 bases fit TRBD1. The closer fit of TRBJ2-7 to the DNA end suggests the J call may be wrong. The CDR3 sequence is 13 residues long. From germline, CDR1 is MDHEN and CDR2 SYDVKM. Here the CDR3 DNA reads TGTGTCAGCGGTCCGGGACAGGGCTACGAGCAGTACTTC. It encodes CVSGPGQGYEQYF.

In regard to this clonotype: The conserved final phenylalanine or tryptophan is absent from the CDR3, which likely points to a read error. V usage is TRBV5-5 and J usage is TRBJ2-6; D is unclear. Trimming removed 4 bases at V and 4 bases at J, with 6 bases between. CDR3 length: 13 amino acids. Germline CDR1 is SGHKS and CDR2 is YYEKEE (reference sequence). The CDR3 loop reads CASSLPGANVLTI. CDR3 nucleotides: TGTGCCAGCAGCCTTCCCGGGGCCAACGTCCTGACTATC.

This clonotype was counted only a few times. The chain employs TRBV6-2 or TRBV6-3 and TRBJ2-3, with D perhaps assigned TRBD1 or TRBD2 (5 bases each). The CDR3 totals 12 residues. Germline CDR1 MNHEY, CDR2 SVGEGT. V was clipped by 5 bases and J by 6 bases, with 9 bases between them. The CDR3 nucleotides read TGTGCCAGCAGTGGGTGGGGGGATACGCAGTATTTT. Translated: CASSGWGDTQYF.

The rearrangement uses TRBV5-1 and TRBJ1-5; TRBD1 agrees at 8 bases. The CDR3 runs to 15 residues. J lost 3 bases, V lost 4 bases, and 6 bases had no gene match. The germline V gene encodes CDR1 SGHRS and CDR2 YFSETQ. CDR3 in amino acids: CASSVGTGPNQPQHF. The CDR3 bases are TGCGCCAGCAGCGTTGGGACAGGTCCCAATCAGCCCCAGCATTTT.

CDR3 bases: TGTGCCAGCAGCCAACAAGACAGGGGAAATCAGCCCCAGCATTTT. Its translation: CASSQQDRGNQPQHF. This chain joins TRBV3-1 and TRBJ1-5, with 8 bases that match TRBD1. V lost 2 bases, J lost 4 bases, and 4 bases stayed unmatched. This CDR3 is 15 amino acids long. Germline loops: CDR1 LGHDT, CDR2 YNNKEL (reference sequence).

The table lists this clonotype with a few counts. The chain carries TRBV7-9 and TRBJ2-5; possible D gene TRBD1, 8 bases. CDR1 is SEHNR, CDR2 FQNEAQ, per germline (reference sequence). The germline V and J ends were trimmed by 5 bases and 2 bases, with 18 bases remaining between them. The CDR3 consists of 16 residues. As DNA, the CDR3 is TGTGCCAGCAGCCTCCAGGGGGCGGGGGCACAAGAGACCCAGTACTTC. It yields the protein CASSLQGAGAQETQYF.

This clonotype was detected a few times. This chain connects TRBV5-1 to TRBJ1-2; 7 bases agree with TRBD1. The length of the CDR3 is 13 residues. The V and J ends lost 4 bases and 4 bases, in that order; junction bases with no gene match: 4. Per the germline V gene, CDR1 is SGHRS and CDR2 is YFSETQ. CDR3: CASSRGTAYGYTF. Here the CDR3 DNA reads TGCGCCAGCAGCCGCGGGACAGCCTATGGCTACACCTTC.

The rearrangement joins TRBV4-1 to TRBJ2-3; D possibly corresponds to TRBD2 (5 bases). V gave up 1 base and J gave up 2 bases, with 7 bases separating them. The CDR3 is made up of 14 amino acids. The germline CDR1 and CDR2 sequences are MGHRA and YSYEKL. CDR3 DNA: TGCGCCAGCAGCCAAGCGGGGTACACAGATACGCAGTATTTT. Translation gives CASSQAGYTDTQYF.

The V and J genes are TRBV19 and TRBJ2-6; D possibly corresponds to TRBD1 (6 bases). V gave up 6 bases and J gave up 0 bases, with 18 bases separating them. The CDR3 spans 18 residues. The germline gives CDR1 LNHDA, CDR2 SQIVND (reference sequence). The chain's CDR3 is CASSPGGRVVSGANVLTF. CDR3 sequence (DNA): TGTGCCAGTAGCCCTGGGGGCAGGGTCGTCTCTGGGGCCAACGTCCTGACTTTC. The variable domain in full, completed from reference TRBV19 and TRBJ2-6, reads DGGITQSPKYLFRKEGQNVTLSCEQNLNHDAMYWYRQDPGQGLRLIYYSQIVNDFQKGDIAEGYSVSREKKESFPLTVTSAQKNPTAFYLCASSPGGRVVSGANVLTFGAGSRLTVL.

This chain uses TRBV20-1 with TRBJ1-5, with a tentative D call TRBD1 (6 bases). Germline V gives CDR1 DFQATT, CDR2 SNEGSKA (reference sequence). Trimming cost V 0 bases and J 6 bases, with 21 bases left between them. This CDR3 has 17 residues. Here the CDR3 reads CSARDRSRGTIGQPQHF. CDR3 sequence (DNA): TGCAGTGCTAGAGATCGTTCTAGGGGGACAATAGGTCAGCCCCAGCATTTT.

The CDR3 DNA sequence: TGTGCCAGCAGTTTTATAAAGGCGGCACATCAGCCCCAGCATTTT. Protein product: CASSFIKAAHQPQHF. This rearrangement joins TRBV5-8 to TRBJ1-5; no reliable D call. Germline lookup yields CDR1 SGHTS and CDR2 YDEGEE. Trimming took off 5 bases at V and 5 bases at J, with 17 bases between the two ends. CDR3 length equals 15 residues.

About this clonotype: An end of the junction differs from the germline gene, which may be a read error. The chain combines TRBV7-9 with TRBJ2-7; perhaps TRBD2 as D (5 bases). The germline CDR1 and CDR2 sequences are SEHNR and FQNEAQ (reference sequence). This CDR3 contains 15 residues. In nucleotides, the CDR3 is TGTGCCCGCAGTTCGAAGGGTGACGGGACCTACGAGCAGTACTTC. Amino acid sequence: CARSSKGDGTYEQYF.

This rearrangement joins TRBV7-9 to TRBJ1-5; D is unresolved. Germline assignment: CDR1 SEHNR and CDR2 FQNEAQ (reference sequence). Between the trimmed V and J ends, which lost 8 bases and 2 bases, there was a span of 16 bases. The CDR3 spans 15 residues. Here the CDR3 DNA reads TGTGCCAGCTCAAAGACCGGGCAGGGCAATCAGCCCCAGCATTTT. Encoded protein: CASSKTGQGNQPQHF.

The chain recombines TRBV6-5 with TRBJ2-1; perhaps D is TRBD1 or TRBD2 (7 bases each). Trimming took off 0 bases at V and 0 bases at J, with 15 bases between the two ends. Germline CDR1 reads MNHEY; CDR2 reads SVGAGI. This CDR3 spans 18 amino acids. The CDR3 nucleotides are TGTGCCAGCAGTTACTCGTTGGAGCGGGACAGCTCCTACAATGAGCAGTTCTTC. Translation: CASSYSLERDSSYNEQFF.

The J gene is TRBJ2-7, the V gene TRBV6-2 or TRBV6-3, with a tentative D call TRBD1 (6 bases). Germline-derived CDR1 and CDR2 are MNHEY and SVGEGT. The CDR3 length is 19 residues. Trimming removed 3 bases at V and 2 bases at J, with 26 bases between. The CDR3 loop is CASSYPGTWKATLTYEQYF. For the CDR3, the DNA is TGTGCCAGCAGTTATCCCGGGACATGGAAGGCTACTCTTACCTACGAGCAGTACTTC.

The chain is built from TRBV12-3 or TRBV12-4 and TRBJ2-7; D is unclear. Trimming removed 5 bases at V and 0 bases at J, with 11 bases between. The CDR3 covers 14 residues. CDR3 coding DNA: TGTGCCAGCAGTGCTAGGCGAAGCTCCTACGAGCAGTACTTC. It encodes CASSARRSSYEQYF.